This entry lists 15 T cell receptor beta chains sequenced from one sample in a study of blood T cell repertoires in COVID-19. Only in-frame clones appear in the TCRdb table, and some are missing; sequencing was by immunoSEQ multiplex PCR. The data hold about 270,000 clones, with about 82% observed a single time. The sequencing input was peripheral blood. These receptors all stem from a woman at least 80 years old with COVID-19, enrolled during active disease.

The genes are TRBV4-3 and TRBJ1-1, with a weak D call TRBD1 (6 bases). Trimming took off 2 bases at V and 1 base at J, with 8 bases between the two ends. Looked up from germline, CDR1 is LGHNA and CDR2 is YSLEER. This CDR3 spans 14 amino acids. Here the CDR3 reads CASSQTGPNTEAFF. In DNA, the CDR3 is TGCGCCAGCAGCCAAACAGGGCCGAACACTGAAGCTTTCTTT.

The rearrangement uses TRBV6-5 and TRBJ2-2, with 10 bases aligning to TRBD1. The CDR3 consists of 15 residues. Germline V gene lookup returns CDR1 MNHEY and CDR2 SVGAGI. V shed 6 bases and J 6 bases; nucleotides not matched to a gene: 7. The CDR3 protein is CASRMTGGNAGELFF. CDR3 bases: TGTGCCAGCAGAATGACAGGGGGCAATGCCGGGGAGCTGTTTTTT.

This chain uses TRBV11-2 with TRBJ2-1, with D perhaps TRBD1 (6 bases). Looked up from germline, CDR1 is SGHAT and CDR2 is FQNNGV. Trimming removed 4 bases at V and 14 bases at J, with 21 bases between. The CDR3 sequence is 14 residues long. CDR3 sequence reads: CASSYTQGSKGEFF. The DNA of the CDR3 is TGTGCCAGCAGCTACACACAGGGATCTAAGGGTGAGTTCTTC.

A remark on this clone: Other DNA sequences in the sample encode the same CDR3. The J gene is TRBJ2-3, the V gene TRBV7-2; possible D gene TRBD2, 5 bases. Germline V gene lookup returns CDR1 SGHTA and CDR2 FQGNSA. The V gene lost 0 bases and the J gene lost 0 bases, with 7 bases spanning the gap. The CDR3 contains 15 residues. The CDR3 region has the DNA TGTGCCAGCAGCTTAGCGGCGGGTAGCACAGATACGCAGTATTTT. This codes for CASSLAAGSTDTQYF.

V is TRBV5-4 and J is TRBJ1-5, with D tentatively TRBD1 (6 bases). With 6 bases removed from V and 5 bases from J, the gap between germline ends came to 12 bases. The CDR3 totals 13 residues. The germline V gene encodes CDR1 SGHNT and CDR2 YYREEE (reference sequence). The chain's CDR3 is CASTKDRDQPQHF. CDR3 nucleotides: TGTGCCAGCACTAAGGACAGAGATCAGCCCCAGCATTTT.

The chain joins TRBV14 to TRBJ1-1, with D unclear. The germline V gene encodes CDR1 SGHDN and CDR2 FVKESK. There are 14 residues in the CDR3. V lost 4 bases, J lost 7 bases, and 16 bases lay in between. The CDR3 nucleotides are TGTGCCAGCAGCCCCCGGGGTTTGATAGGTGAAGCTTTCTTT. Its protein is CASSPRGLIGEAFF.

The rearrangement joins TRBV3-1 (or the pseudogene TRBV3-2) to TRBJ1-5; TRBD1 might be the D (6 bases). This CDR3 region has 15 residues. V lost 3 bases to trimming and J lost 4 bases, with 13 bases between them. Germline loops: CDR1 LGHDT, CDR2 YNNKEL (reference sequence). CDR3 DNA: TGTGCCAGCAGCCAGAGGACAGATTCTAATCAGCCCCAGCATTTT. Translated, it gives CASSQRTDSNQPQHF.

This sequence joins TRBV19 and TRBJ1-1, with a tentative D call TRBD1 (5 bases). The germline gives CDR1 LNHDA, CDR2 SQIVND (reference sequence). This CDR3 contains 13 residues. The V gene lost 3 bases and the J gene lost 6 bases, with 11 bases spanning the gap. The CDR3 spells CASSMGWGAEAFF. The DNA of the CDR3 is TGTGCCAGTAGTATGGGCTGGGGGGCTGAAGCTTTCTTT.

The chain joins TRBV24-1 to TRBJ2-5, with 9 bases that match TRBD1. The germline CDR1 and CDR2 sequences are KGHDR and SFDVKD. The V gene end was trimmed by 3 bases and the J gene end by 4 bases; junction bases not matched to a gene: 11. This CDR3 region has 17 residues. The CDR3: CATSDPPGTGTGETQYF. In DNA form, the CDR3 reads TGTGCCACCAGTGATCCTCCTGGGACAGGGACGGGAGAGACCCAGTACTTC.

This chain connects TRBV5-1 to TRBJ2-3, with 7 bases that match TRBD2. CDR3 length equals 16 residues. Looked up from germline, CDR1 is SGHRS and CDR2 is YFSETQ. V lost 2 bases, J lost 1 base, and 7 bases stayed unmatched. The CDR3 bases are TGCGCCAGCAGCTTCCTTTCGGCGGGGGGCACAGATACGCAGTATTTT. Translating gives CASSFLSAGGTDTQYF.

This clone is a singleton in its sample. This chain links TRBV28 with TRBJ1-2; 10 bases line up with TRBD1. CDR1 and CDR2 from the germline V gene are MDHEN and SYDVKM. V shed 3 bases and J 1 base; nucleotides not matched to a gene: 5. The CDR3 is made up of 16 amino acids. The CDR3 DNA reads as TGTGCCAGCAGTTTGGCAGGACAGGGGGTTAACTATGGCTACACCTTC. Its protein product is CASSLAGQGVNYGYTF.

The chain couples TRBV2 to TRBJ1-1, with a weak D call TRBD1 (5 bases). V lost 3 bases and J lost 7, with 9 bases in between. Germline V gene sequence: CDR1 SNHLY, CDR2 FYNNEI. There are 12 residues in the CDR3. The CDR3 bases are TGTGCCAGCAGTGAGACAGCGATTGAAGCTTTCTTT. Its translation is CASSETAIEAFF.

CDR3 nucleotides: TGTGCCAGCAGCTTCACAGGGAACTCGGCCGGGGAGCTGTTTTTT. It translates to CASSFTGNSAGELFF. The V and J genes are TRBV5-4 and TRBJ2-2; the D gene is possibly TRBD1 (6 bases). V was cut by 2 bases and J by 6 bases, with 14 bases left in between. The CDR3 runs 15 residues. Per germline, CDR1 SGHNT and CDR2 YYREEE (reference sequence).

The chain links TRBV11-2 to TRBJ2-2; D may be TRBD1 (6 bases). Trimming left V 4 bases short and J 9 bases short, with 6 bases between. CDR3 length: 11 amino acids. Germline V gene data show CDR1 as SGHAT and CDR2 as FQNNGV. CDR3 sequence (DNA): TGTGCCAGCAGCTGGGGGCGGGAGCTGTTTTTT. It yields the protein CASSWGRELFF.

This rearrangement joins TRBV11-2 to TRBJ1-4; the D gene is possibly TRBD1 (5 bases). The germline V gene has CDR1 SGHAT and CDR2 FQNNGV. V was shortened by 5 bases and J by 4 bases, with 17 bases between the two germline ends. CDR3 length equals 16 residues. CDR3 residues: CASSPNRGGVNEKLFF. CDR3 coding DNA: TGTGCCAGCAGCCCCAACCGGGGGGGGGTTAATGAAAAACTGTTTTTT.